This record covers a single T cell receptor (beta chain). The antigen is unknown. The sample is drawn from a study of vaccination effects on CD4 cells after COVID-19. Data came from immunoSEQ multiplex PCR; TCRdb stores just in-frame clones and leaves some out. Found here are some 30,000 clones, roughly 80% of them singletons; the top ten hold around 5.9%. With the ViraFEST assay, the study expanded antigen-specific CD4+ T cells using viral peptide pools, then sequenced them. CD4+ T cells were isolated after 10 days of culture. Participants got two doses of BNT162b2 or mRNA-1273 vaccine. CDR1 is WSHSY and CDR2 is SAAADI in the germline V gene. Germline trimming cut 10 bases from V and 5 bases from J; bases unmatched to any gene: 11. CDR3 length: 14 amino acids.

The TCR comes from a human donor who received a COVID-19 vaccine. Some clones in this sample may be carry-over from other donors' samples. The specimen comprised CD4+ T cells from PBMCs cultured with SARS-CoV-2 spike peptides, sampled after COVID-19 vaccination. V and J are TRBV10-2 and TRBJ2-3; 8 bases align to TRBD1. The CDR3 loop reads CATRAQGARDTQYF. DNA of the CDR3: TGCGCCACAAGAGCCCAGGGGGCTCGAGATACGCAGTATTTT.